The 15 T cell receptor beta chains reported below all come from one sample, sequenced in a study of T cell responses to AZD1222 COVID-19 vaccine. Profiled with immunoSEQ multiplex PCR; TCRdb holds only in-frame clones, not every one. The data hold 110,000 to 150,000 clones, with 90% to 95% observed a single time. Source: peripheral blood, taken on day 0 of AZD1222 vaccination. The receptors stem from an adult in good health.

The CDR3 here is CASSGLGVLSSYNSPLHF. Here the CDR3 DNA reads TGTGCCAGCAGTGGGCTCGGGGTTCTGAGCTCCTATAATTCACCCCTCCACTTT. V usage is TRBV27 and J usage is TRBJ1-6; D gene unclear. V was clipped by 5 bases and J by 0 bases, with 17 bases between them. CDR3 size: 18 residues. The germline V gene has CDR1 MNHEY and CDR2 SMNVEV (reference sequence).

This sequence joins TRBV5-6 and TRBJ1-2; no reliable D call. The CDR3 spans 13 residues. The germline gives CDR1 SGHDT, CDR2 YYEEEE. Trimming cost V 2 bases and J 8 bases, with 13 bases left between them. DNA for the CDR3: TGTGCCAGCAGCTTCCCCGGGGTAGAAGGCTACACCTTC. Protein sequence: CASSFPGVEGYTF.

The chain carries TRBV4-2 and TRBJ2-1; D unresolved. Germline assignment: CDR1 LGHNA and CDR2 YNFKEQ. This CDR3 has 14 residues. Trimming took 1 base from V and 1 from J, leaving 5 bases between them. Written as DNA, the CDR3 is TGTGCCAGCAGCCAAGGTTCTTCCTACAATGAGCAGTTCTTC. It encodes CASSQGSSYNEQFF.

The rearrangement uses TRBV4-3 and TRBJ1-5, with unresolved D. CDR3 length: 16 residues. Germline CDR1 is LGHNA and CDR2 is YSLEER. V dropped 0 bases and J dropped 2 bases, with 11 bases sitting between them. The CDR3: CASSQELLAGNQPQHF. The CDR3 coding sequence is TGCGCCAGCAGCCAAGAATTATTGGCGGGCAATCAGCCCCAGCATTTT.

The chain joins TRBV23-1 to TRBJ2-2; D is ambiguous. TRBV23-1 is given ORF status, its function remaining uncertain. The V end lost 2 bases, the J end lost 4 bases, and 8 bases lay between the germline ends. CDR3 length: 14 residues. The CDR3 nucleotides are TGCGCCAGCAGTCAACCCGGAACCACCGGGGAGCTGTTTTTT. This gives the protein CASSQPGTTGELFF.

The rearrangement links TRBV11-3 to TRBJ1-1; 7 bases agree with TRBD1. V shed 5 bases and J 10 bases; nucleotides not matched to a gene: 16. The CDR3 extends over 15 amino acids. Germline V lookup: CDR1 SGHNT, CDR2 YENEEA. This chain's CDR3 is CASSLGTDGPGAAFF. As DNA, the CDR3 is TGTGCCAGCAGCCTAGGGACAGACGGGCCCGGGGCAGCTTTCTTT.

The chain recombines TRBV12-5 with TRBJ2-1; 10 nucleotides align to TRBD2. The germline V gene encodes CDR1 LGHNT and CDR2 FRNRAP. The V segment lost 0 bases and the J segment 6 bases; nucleotides outside the gene matches: 5. This CDR3 contains 16 residues. CDR3 coding DNA: TGTGCTAGTGGTTTGGTCGGCAGCGGGGGGGTCAATGAGCAGTTCTTC. This codes for CASGLVGSGGVNEQFF.

The chain carries TRBV7-8 and TRBJ1-5; D unresolved. The V end lost 1 base, the J end lost 9 bases, and 10 bases lay between the germline ends. This CDR3 is built from 13 residues. The V gene's germline CDR1 is SGHVS and CDR2 FQNEAQ. The CDR3 is CASSLDPVGPQHF. The CDR3 coding sequence is TGTGCCAGCAGCTTAGATCCCGTCGGGCCCCAGCATTTT.

The chain couples TRBV2 to TRBJ1-1; 11 bases fit TRBD1. This CDR3 region has 14 residues. With V trimmed by 7 bases and J by 2 bases, 3 bases remained unmatched. The germline gives CDR1 SNHLY, CDR2 FYNNEI. The CDR3 spells CASKRTGGNTEAFF. The CDR3 DNA is TGTGCCAGCAAACGGACAGGGGGCAACACTGAAGCTTTCTTT.

The rearrangement uses TRBV7-3 and TRBJ2-7, with 9 bases fitting TRBD1. V gave up 5 bases and J gave up 2 bases; unmatched junction bases: 10. CDR3 length: 16 residues. Germline CDR1 and CDR2: SGHTA and FQGTGA. The CDR3 spells CASSPTAGQGTYEQYF. The CDR3 DNA reads TGTGCCAGCAGCCCAACAGCCGGACAGGGGACCTACGAGCAGTACTTC.

Within the sample, this clone is medium-sized. The sample carries other DNA sequences with the same CDR3. In DNA, the CDR3 is TGTGCCAGCAGTTACAGCGGGGGGGCCACAGATACGCAGTATTTT. It specifies CASSYSGGATDTQYF. The V and J genes are TRBV6-2 or TRBV6-3 and TRBJ2-3, with 10 positions matching TRBD2. From germline, CDR1 is MNHEY and CDR2 SVGEGT. The CDR3 runs to 15 residues. Losses at the gene ends were 2 bases for V and 2 bases for J; bases not matched to a gene: 1.

The rearrangement joins TRBV6-5 to TRBJ2-7, with D perhaps TRBD1 (6 bases). CDR1 is MNHEY and CDR2 is SVGAGI in the germline V gene. The CDR3 is 14 amino acids. The V and J ends lost 6 bases and 4 bases respectively, with 16 bases between them. The CDR3 spells CASRLTGHSYEQYF. In DNA form, the CDR3 reads TGTGCCAGCAGACTTACGGGACACTCTTACGAGCAGTACTTC.

The J gene is TRBJ2-5, the V gene TRBV4-1; tentatively, D is TRBD1 (5 bases). Trimming cost V 3 bases and J 2 bases, with 13 bases left between them. The CDR3 length is 15 residues. Germline loops: CDR1 MGHRA, CDR2 YSYEKL. The CDR3 loop reads CASSQTVTVQETQYF. The DNA for the CDR3 is TGCGCCAGCAGCCAGACAGTCACAGTACAAGAGACCCAGTACTTC.

For the CDR3, the DNA is TGTGCCAGTAGTCCCGACAGGGTAGACAATCAGCCCCAGCATTTT. Its protein product is CASSPDRVDNQPQHF. This chain connects TRBV19 to TRBJ1-5, with TRBD1 matching 7 bases. Per germline, CDR1 LNHDA and CDR2 SQIVND (reference sequence). V shed 5 bases and J 3 bases; nucleotides not matched to a gene: 7. CDR3 length equals 15 residues.

V gene TRBV9 combines with J gene TRBJ1-3, with D possibly matching TRBD1 (6 bases). The V end lost 0 bases, the J end lost 12 bases, and 13 bases lay between the germline ends. The CDR3 has 13 residues. Germline loops: CDR1 SGDLS, CDR2 YYNGEE. The CDR3 DNA follows: TGTGCCAGCAGCGTAGCTACAGGGACGGGCATATATTTT. Its protein is CASSVATGTGIYF.